One sample yielded the 3 T cell receptor beta chains listed below, sequenced in a study of OX40 agonist ivuxolimab in advanced cancers. The table came from immunoSEQ multiplex PCR; TCRdb's copy has only in-frame clones and leaves some out. This sample carries approximately 60,000 clones, 75% to 90% of them seen once, and the ten largest clones take around 2.1%. The material was CD4+ or CD8+ T cells sorted from blood, obtained in a trial of the OX40 agonist ivuxolimab. Receptors originate from an adult with an advanced solid tumor such as melanoma, head and neck, liver or kidney cancer.

The chain joins TRBV11-3 to TRBJ2-1; a weak D match, TRBD1 (5 bases). Trimming removed 4 bases from V and 8 bases from J, with 18 bases in between. The CDR3 has 15 residues. Per germline, CDR1 SGHNT and CDR2 YENEEA. The CDR3, as DNA: TGTGCCAGCAGCTCACAAGGGGCTAGGTTACATGAGCAGTTCTTC. Translated: CASSSQGARLHEQFF.

J is TRBJ1-3 and V is TRBV12-5, with TRBD1 as a possible D gene (5 bases). CDR1 and CDR2 (germline): LGHNT, FRNRAP. The V end lost 4 bases, the J end lost 2 bases, and 15 bases lay between the germline ends. The CDR3 covers 16 residues. This CDR3 reads CASGSPLGGAGNTIYF. Written as DNA, the CDR3 is TGTGCTAGTGGTTCGCCCCTTGGGGGGGCTGGAAACACCATATATTTT.

This clone was seen only once. The J gene is TRBJ2-7, the V gene TRBV7-9; 12 nucleotides align to TRBD2. CDR1 and CDR2 (germline): SEHNR, FQNEAQ (reference sequence). CDR3 length: 13 residues. The V segment lost 5 bases and the J segment 7 bases; nucleotides outside the gene matches: 3. The CDR3 loop is CASSRGTSGEQYF. CDR3 in DNA: TGTGCCAGCAGCCGAGGGACTAGCGGGGAGCAGTACTTC.